This section outlines one T cell receptor beta chain sequence together with its context. The data were obtained in a study of blood T cell repertoires in COVID-19. Repertoires were generated with immunoSEQ multiplex PCR, while TCRdb's copy carries only in-frame clones and drops some. The data show approximately 300,000 clones, more than 70% seen once. The CDR3 is 13 amino acids. Trimming at V came to 4 bases and at J to 2 bases, leaving 1 base not matched to a gene. The germline CDR1 and CDR2 sequences are GTSNPN and SVGIG (reference sequence). The sequencing input was peripheral blood. The J gene is TRBJ2-2, the V gene TRBV30, with 7 bases identical to TRBD1. This TCR was sampled from a woman aged 45-59 years with acute or convalescent COVID-19. The CDR3 DNA follows: TGTGCCTGGACAGGGGGAAACACCGGGGAGCTGTTTTTT. Protein sequence: CAWTGGNTGELFF.